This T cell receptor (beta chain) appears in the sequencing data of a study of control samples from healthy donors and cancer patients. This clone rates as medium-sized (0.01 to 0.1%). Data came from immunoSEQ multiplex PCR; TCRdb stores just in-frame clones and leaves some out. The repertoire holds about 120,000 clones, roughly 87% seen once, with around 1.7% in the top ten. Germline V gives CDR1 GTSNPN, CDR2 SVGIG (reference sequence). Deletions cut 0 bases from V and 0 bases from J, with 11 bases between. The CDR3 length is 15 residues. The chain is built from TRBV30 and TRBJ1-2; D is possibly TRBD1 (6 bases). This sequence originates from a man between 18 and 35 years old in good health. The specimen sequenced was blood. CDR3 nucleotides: TGTGCCTGGAGTGTCTCCGGGACACCTAACTATGGCTACACCTTC. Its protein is CAWSVSGTPNYGYTF.